The 18 T cell receptor beta chains below were found in one sample sequenced in a study of CD8+CD57+ T cells in acquired aplastic anemia. The use of genomic DNA as template underpinned the TCR beta VDJ and CDR3 profiling. TCRdb used MiXCR to reprocess the reads, holding one entry per CDR3 protein. In the table there are roughly 64,000 distinct CDR3 sequences, about 50% of which are singletons. The sequenced sample consisted of sorted CD4+, CD8+, or CD8+CD57+ T cells (not recorded which) from PBMCs. These receptors all come from a human donor in good health, serving as a control.

V and J are TRBV7-3 and TRBJ2-1; D is possibly TRBD2 (6 bases). The germline V and J ends were trimmed by 5 bases and 7 bases, with 9 bases remaining between them. This CDR3 contains 12 residues. Germline-derived CDR1 and CDR2 are SGHTA and FQGTGA. CDR3 amino acids: CASSRGGNEQFF. In nucleotides, the CDR3 is TGTGCCAGCAGCCGCGGAGGGAATGAGCAGTTCTTC. Drawing the rest from reference TRBV7-3 and TRBJ2-1, the complete variable domain is GAGVSQTPSNKVTEKGKYVELRCDPISGHTALYWYRQSLGQGPEFLIYFQGTGAADDSGLPNDRFFAVRPEGSVSTLKIQRTERGDSAVYLCASSRGGNEQFFGPGTRLTVL.

The V and J genes are TRBV7-2 and TRBJ1-2, with a tentative D call TRBD1 (6 bases). V dropped 5 bases and J dropped 3 bases, with 16 bases sitting between them. The CDR3 extends over 15 amino acids. Germline CDR1 and CDR2: SGHTA and FQGNSA. Here the CDR3 reads CASSPGGGGDYGYTF. CDR3 nucleotides: TGTGCCAGCAGCCCCGGGGGCGGTGGGGACTATGGCTACACCTTC.

This chain links TRBV10-3 with TRBJ2-1; 8 bases map to TRBD2. Germline V gene data show CDR1 as ENHRY and CDR2 as SYGVKD. Trimming removed 7 bases from V and 10 bases from J; junction bases left unmatched: 12. This CDR3 has 14 residues. CDR3 nucleotides: TGTGCCATCACCTTAGCGGGACACAGTAGAGAGCAGTTCTTC. The encoded protein is CAITLAGHSREQFF.

The table lists this clonotype with a count of one. This rearrangement joins TRBV19 to TRBJ2-7; D may be TRBD1 (5 bases). The CDR3 sequence is 13 residues long. The V and J ends lost 8 bases and 5 bases respectively, with 16 bases between them. In germline, CDR1 is LNHDA, CDR2 SQIVND (reference sequence). The DNA of the CDR3 is TGTGCCAGTCGACAGTCTGGGGCCAACGAGCAGTACTTC. Its translation is CASRQSGANEQYF.

This clonotype was found many times. The chain carries TRBV12-3 or TRBV12-4 and TRBJ2-1, with D uncertain. The CDR3 has 13 residues. Trimming pared 6 bases from V and 10 bases from J, leaving 16 bases between. DNA for the CDR3: TGTGCCAGCAGACCACAGACCGTGGGCGAGCAGTTCTTC. The encoded protein is CASRPQTVGEQFF.

This clonotype was picked up many times. The J gene is TRBJ2-2, the V gene TRBV11-2; 8 bases match TRBD1. V lost 0 bases, J lost 3 bases, and 3 bases stayed unmatched. This CDR3 contains 16 residues. Germline V gene lookup returns CDR1 SGHAT and CDR2 FQNNGV. The CDR3 here is CASSLDGQGDTGELFF. CDR3 DNA: TGTGCCAGCAGCTTAGATGGACAGGGAGACACCGGGGAGCTGTTTTTT.

The rearrangement links TRBV25-1 to TRBJ2-3; 8 nucleotides match TRBD2. The CDR3 runs to 15 residues. The junction had 6 bases not matched to a gene; V was cut back by 6 bases and J by 1 base. Germline V CDR1 and CDR2: MGHDK, SYGVNS. As DNA, the CDR3 is TGTGCCAGCAGACCCCGGGGGGGGGGCACAGATACGCAGTATTTT. Translated: CASRPRGGGTDTQYF.

This clonotype has only one observation. This chain joins TRBV12-3 or TRBV12-4 and TRBJ2-7; the D is unclear. The V and J ends lost 6 bases and 6 bases respectively, with 18 bases between them. This CDR3 is 14 amino acids long. CDR3 region: CASRTRTRVGEQYF. CDR3 sequence (DNA): TGTGCCAGCAGGACTCGGACGAGAGTCGGCGAGCAGTACTTC.

This clonotype was picked up a small number of times. The rearrangement links TRBV29-1 to TRBJ2-1; TRBD1 agrees at 8 bases. The CDR3 spans 17 residues. From germline, CDR1 is SQVTM and CDR2 ANQGSEA. The V and J ends lost 4 bases and 3 bases, in that order; junction bases with no gene match: 14. CDR3 sequence: CSVAGTGDQPSYNEQFF. The CDR3 DNA reads TGCAGCGTTGCCGGGACAGGAGACCAACCCAGCTACAATGAGCAGTTCTTC.

With respect to this clonotype: The junction shows a germline mismatch at one end, possibly a read error. This chain uses TRBV15 with TRBJ1-1; no definite D call. This CDR3 spans 16 amino acids. CDR1 LNHNV and CDR2 YYDKDF come from the germline V gene (reference sequence). This CDR3 is CAASSLLSRMNTEAFF. The CDR3 region has the DNA TGTGCCGCCAGCAGCTTATTGTCCAGAATGAACACTGAAGCTTTCTTT. The whole variable domain, remainder taken from reference TRBV15 and TRBJ1-1, is DAMVIQNPRYQVTQFGKPVTLSCSQTLNHNVMYWYQQKSSQAPKLLFHYYDKDFNNEADTPDNFQSRRPNTSFCFLDIRSPGLGDTAMYLCAASSLLSRMNTEAFFGQGTRLTVV.

V is TRBV19 and J is TRBJ1-1; tentatively, D is TRBD1 (5 bases). The germline CDR1 and CDR2 sequences are LNHDA and SQIVND (reference sequence). V was cut by 7 bases and J by 11 bases, with 14 bases left in between. The CDR3 spans 11 residues. The CDR3 here is CASIPGVLAFF. For the CDR3, the DNA is TGTGCCAGTATCCCGGGGGTTCTCGCTTTCTTT.

This clonotype was picked up one time. V usage is TRBV29-1 and J usage is TRBJ2-5; weak D call: TRBD1 (5 bases). V was cut by 4 bases and J by 4 bases, with 16 bases left in between. The germline gives CDR1 SQVTM, CDR2 ANQGSEA. The CDR3 has 14 amino acids. CDR3 sequence reads: CSVGTPISRETQYF. For the CDR3, the DNA is TGCAGCGTTGGGACACCCATCTCCAGAGAGACCCAGTACTTC.

The V gene is TRBV29-1, the J gene TRBJ1-6, with a tentative D call TRBD1 (5 bases). Germline-derived CDR1 and CDR2 are SQVTM and ANQGSEA. With 8 bases removed from V and 9 bases from J, the gap between germline ends came to 20 bases. This CDR3 comprises 14 residues. As DNA, the CDR3 is TGCAGCCAATGGGGCCAGGGAGGCATTTCACCCCTCCACTTT. Protein sequence: CSQWGQGGISPLHF.

This clonotype was seen at least ten times. The V gene is TRBV5-4, the J gene TRBJ1-1; 8 bases map to TRBD1. V dropped 4 bases and J dropped 4; count of bases not matched to a gene: 3. CDR1 and CDR2 (germline): SGHNT, YYREEE (reference sequence). The CDR3 covers 13 residues. CDR3 nucleotide sequence: TGTGCCAGCAGCAAAGGACAGGGCACTGAAGCTTTCTTT. As protein: CASSKGQGTEAFF.

The chain couples TRBV5-1 to TRBJ1-1, with a possible D match to TRBD1 (6 bases). CDR1 SGHRS and CDR2 YFSETQ come from the germline V gene. The CDR3 has 17 amino acids. V was clipped by 0 bases and J by 4 bases, with 19 bases between them. The CDR3 spells CASSLGSGGPTGTEAFF. For the CDR3, the DNA is TGCGCCAGCAGCTTGGGTTCCGGGGGTCCGACAGGCACTGAAGCTTTCTTT. Filled out from reference TRBV5-1 and TRBJ1-1, the complete variable domain reads KAGVTQTPRYLIKTRGQQVTLSCSPISGHRSVSWYQQTPGQGLQFLFEYFSETQRNKGNFPGRFSGRQFSNSRSEMNVSTLELGDSALYLCASSLGSGGPTGTEAFFGQGTRLTVV.

The chain combines TRBV30 with TRBJ2-7; D may be TRBD2 (6 bases). The length of the CDR3 is 20 residues. Germline values: CDR1 GTSNPN, CDR2 SVGIG (reference sequence). Between the trimmed V and J ends, which lost 0 bases and 2 bases, there was a span of 29 bases. CDR3 bases: TGTGCCTGGAGTGTATTTAAAGGGGTTTCGGGGACTCGTCTGACCTACGAGCAGTACTTC. Translated: CAWSVFKGVSGTRLTYEQYF.

Comment on this clonotype: The junction and the germline gene differ at one end; a read error may be behind it. The rearrangement uses TRBV2 and TRBJ2-1; 11 positions agree with TRBD2. The CDR3 loop spans 17 amino acids. CDR1 SNHLY and CDR2 FYNNEI come from the germline V gene. Here the CDR3 DNA reads TGTGCCTGCAGCGGAGACCCCGGGACTAGCGGACTGAATGAGCAGTTCTTC. The encoded protein is CACSGDPGTSGLNEQFF.

V is TRBV15 and J is TRBJ2-3; TRBD1 agrees at 7 bases. From germline, CDR1 is LNHNV and CDR2 YYDKDF (reference sequence). The V segment lost 0 bases and the J segment 5 bases; nucleotides outside the gene matches: 5. This CDR3 contains 15 residues. Here the CDR3 DNA reads TGTGCCACCAGCAGAGACTCAGACAGGGTAGATACGCAGTATTTT. This encodes CATSRDSDRVDTQYF.